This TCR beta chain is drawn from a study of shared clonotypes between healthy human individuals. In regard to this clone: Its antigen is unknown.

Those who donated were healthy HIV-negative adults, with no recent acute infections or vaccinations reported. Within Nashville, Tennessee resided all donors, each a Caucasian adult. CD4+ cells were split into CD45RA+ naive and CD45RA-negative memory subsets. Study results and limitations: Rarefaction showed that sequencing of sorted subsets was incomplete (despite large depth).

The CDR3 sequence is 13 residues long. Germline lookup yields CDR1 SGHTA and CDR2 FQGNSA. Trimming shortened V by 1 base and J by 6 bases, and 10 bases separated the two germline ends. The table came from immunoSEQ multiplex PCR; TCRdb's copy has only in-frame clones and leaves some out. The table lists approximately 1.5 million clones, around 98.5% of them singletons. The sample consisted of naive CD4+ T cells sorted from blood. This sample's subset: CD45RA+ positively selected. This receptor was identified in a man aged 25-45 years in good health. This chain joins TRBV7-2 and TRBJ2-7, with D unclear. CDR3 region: CASSLVRWLEQYF. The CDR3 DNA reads TGTGCCAGCAGCTTAGTCAGGTGGCTCGAGCAGTACTTC.